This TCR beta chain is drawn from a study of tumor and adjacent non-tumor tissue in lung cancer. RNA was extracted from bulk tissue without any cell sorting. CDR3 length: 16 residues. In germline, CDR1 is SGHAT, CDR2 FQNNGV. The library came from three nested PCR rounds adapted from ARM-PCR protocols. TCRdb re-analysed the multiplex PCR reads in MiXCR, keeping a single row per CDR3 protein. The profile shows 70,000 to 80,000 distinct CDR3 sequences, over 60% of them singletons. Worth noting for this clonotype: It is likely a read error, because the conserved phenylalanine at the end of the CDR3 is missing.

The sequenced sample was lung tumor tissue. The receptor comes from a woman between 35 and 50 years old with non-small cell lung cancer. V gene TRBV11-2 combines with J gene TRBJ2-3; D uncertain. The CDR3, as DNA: TGTGCCATCAGCTTTAGCAGGAGTAGGGGCACAGATACGCAGTATTCT. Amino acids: CAISFSRSRGTDTQYS.